The present T cell receptor (beta chain) was sequenced within a study of T cell responses to AZD1222 COVID-19 vaccine. Looking at the study overall: Pooled in the analysis were second doses at about 4 or about 12 weeks.

Produced via immunoSEQ multiplex PCR; TCRdb's table is partial and in-frame only. Altogether 75,000 to 100,000 clones are present, 85% to 90% being singletons, with the ten largest covering about 28%. A remark on this clone: Its antigen remains unidentified.

CDR3 size: 17 residues. Trimming took 1 base from V and 3 from J; bases not matched to a gene: 7. Germline CDR1 reads SGHNT; CDR2 reads YYREEE (reference sequence). The study's findings and limits: Donors skewed white British and female; clonal diversity was possibly underestimated. At baseline, just a handful of AZD1222 recipients tested seropositive. Spike-wide coverage was observed for vaccine-associated CD4 TCRs, with dominant responses at 160-218 and 743-854.

The sample consisted of peripheral blood, taken on day 0 of AZD1222 vaccination. The chain employs TRBV5-4 and TRBJ2-3, with 11 nucleotides matching TRBD2. The receptor was isolated from an adult in good health. CDR3 nucleotide sequence: TGTGCCAGCAGCTTGTATGTAGCGGGAGGGCCAACAGATACGCAGTATTTT. Protein product: CASSLYVAGGPTDTQYF.